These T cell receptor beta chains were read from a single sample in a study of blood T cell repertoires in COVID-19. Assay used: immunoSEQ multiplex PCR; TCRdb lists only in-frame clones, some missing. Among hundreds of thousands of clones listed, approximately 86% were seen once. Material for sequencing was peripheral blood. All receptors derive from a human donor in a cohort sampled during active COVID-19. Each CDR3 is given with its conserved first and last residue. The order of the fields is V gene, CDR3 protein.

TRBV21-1	CASSKTRTVNTEAFF
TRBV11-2	CASSLVGSSYEQYF
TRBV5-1	CASSLSSGAYEQYF
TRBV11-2	CASSQDRVDGYTF
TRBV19	CASRVGGTNEQFF
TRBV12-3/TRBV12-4	CASSLGAGGYTF
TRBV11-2	CASSFRQGPYEQYF
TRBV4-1	CASSQDLQGVYNEQYF
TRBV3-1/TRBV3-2	CASSQEPGAGTQYF
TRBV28	CASSLVQPNTEAFF
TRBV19	CASSMGLRYNEQFF
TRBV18	CASSLGLVNEQYF
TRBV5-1	CASSLGRGGYTF
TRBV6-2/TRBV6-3	CASNPGGLYEQYF
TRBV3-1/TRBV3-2	CASSRVLGRPGAGYTF
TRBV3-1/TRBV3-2	CASSRIRGRGTEAFF
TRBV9	CASSSSGTSYEQYF
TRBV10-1	CASRSGGTGTGELFF
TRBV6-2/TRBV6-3	CASSNPRVRGGADTQYF
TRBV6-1	CASSETAGLDGYTF
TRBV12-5	CASAGERTLAKNIQYF
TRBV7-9	CASRKISERGEQYF
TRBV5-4	CASSSRAGEIFYEQYF
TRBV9	CASSTQGDVPEAFF
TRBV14	CASSQPVGQRFF
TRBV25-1	CASSDRQGLTYEQYF